This T cell receptor (beta chain) originates from a study of post-analysis software for immune sequencing data. With respect to this clonotype: The antigen is unknown.

General study results and limits: Included in a set of five TRBV segments more frequent in patients than controls were TRBV5-6, TRBV5-1 and TRBV20-1.

Unique-molecular-identifier-tagged TCR beta cDNA libraries were used. TCRdb re-called the PCR reads with MiXCR, one entry per CDR3 protein. The sample includes roughly 800,000 distinct CDR3 sequences, just under 30% of them seen just once. Germline V gene data show CDR1 as DFQATT and CDR2 as SNEGSKA (reference sequence). V shed 7 bases and J shed 1 base, with 8 bases lying between them. CDR3 length equals 12 residues. The V gene is TRBV20-1, the J gene TRBJ1-5, with D uncertain. The source is a girl between 5 and 17 years old with multiple sclerosis. Sequenced: blood. In DNA form, the CDR3 reads TGCAGTGTACTCCAGAGCAATCAGCCCCAGCATTTT. The encoded protein is CSVLQSNQPQHF.